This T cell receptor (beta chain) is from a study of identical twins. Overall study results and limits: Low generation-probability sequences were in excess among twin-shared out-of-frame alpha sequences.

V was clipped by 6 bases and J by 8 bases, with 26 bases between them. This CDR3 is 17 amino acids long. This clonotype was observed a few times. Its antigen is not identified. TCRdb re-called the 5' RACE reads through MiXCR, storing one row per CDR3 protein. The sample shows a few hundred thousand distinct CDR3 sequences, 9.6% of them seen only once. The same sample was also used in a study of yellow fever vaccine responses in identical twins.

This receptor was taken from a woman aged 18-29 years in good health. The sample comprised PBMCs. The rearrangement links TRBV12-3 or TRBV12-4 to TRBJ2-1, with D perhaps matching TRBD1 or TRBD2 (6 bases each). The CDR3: CASRPYLQRGRFDEQFF. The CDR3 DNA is TGTGCCAGCAGACCTTACCTCCAACGGGGGCGCTTTGATGAGCAGTTCTTC.